These 5 T cell receptor beta chains were all obtained from the same sample, sequenced in a study of technical replicates of blood from a handful of donors. Some clones are missing from TCRdb's copy, which holds only in-frame ones; the method was immunoSEQ multiplex PCR. The sample has 75,000 to 90,000 clones, 93% seen once. The material sequenced was T cells isolated from PBMCs. The source is a human donor in good health.

The chain carries TRBV14 and TRBJ2-3; D may be TRBD2 (7 bases). Germline CDR1 SGHDN, CDR2 FVKESK. The CDR3 is 16 residues long. The germline V and J ends were trimmed by 3 bases and 3 bases, with 16 bases remaining between them. The CDR3 loop reads CASSHGGGAGTDTQYF. CDR3 sequence (DNA): TGTGCCAGCAGCCATGGCGGGGGCGCCGGGACAGATACGCAGTATTTT.

The chain couples TRBV20-1 to TRBJ2-7; D perhaps matches TRBD2 (5 bases). V lost 0 bases and J lost 9, with 9 bases in between. The V gene's germline CDR1 is DFQATT and CDR2 SNEGSKA (reference sequence). The CDR3 runs 11 residues. In DNA, the CDR3 is TGCAGTGCTAGAGACGGGAAGGGGCAGTACTTC. This codes for CSARDGKGQYF.

This chain links TRBV28 with TRBJ2-1, with TRBD2 as a possible D gene (5 bases). The germline V and J ends were trimmed by 5 bases and 10 bases, with 9 bases remaining between them. There are 11 residues in the CDR3. From germline, CDR1 is MDHEN and CDR2 SYDVKM. In DNA, the CDR3 is TGTGCCAGCAGTCTGCGGAGGGAGCAGTTCTTC. Protein: CASSLRREQFF.

The chain carries TRBV2 and TRBJ2-7; D might be TRBD2 (6 bases). The CDR3 is made up of 16 amino acids. The germline gives CDR1 SNHLY, CDR2 FYNNEI. With 8 bases removed from V and 4 bases from J, the gap between germline ends came to 24 bases. CDR3 nucleotide sequence: TGTGCCAGCCGACCATCTGGGGGGTTAAGGGATTACGAGCAGTACTTC. It codes for CASRPSGGLRDYEQYF.

The chain combines TRBV18 with TRBJ1-1; D unresolved. The V end was cut by 3 bases, the J end by 0 bases, with 8 bases between. This CDR3 has 14 amino acids. Germline lookup yields CDR1 KGHSH and CDR2 LQKENI. The chain's CDR3 is CASSPQRLNTEAFF. CDR3 DNA: TGTGCCAGCTCACCGCAGAGGCTGAACACTGAAGCTTTCTTT.